Listed below are T cell receptor beta chains from one sample, sequenced in a study of CD8 T cells in Susac syndrome. TCRdb ran MiXCR on the immunoSEQ multiplex PCR reads and lists one entry per CDR3 protein. The table lists tens of thousands of distinct CDR3 sequences, roughly 95% of them singletons. Sequencing was performed on CD8+ T cells from PBMCs. The receptors were sampled from a human donor with Susac syndrome. Both conserved end residues are trimmed from each CDR3. Fields, in order: clone size, J gene, CDR3 length, V gene, CDR3 protein. The size entry is marked missing in some rows and otherwise reads once, few, many or a size class.

.	TRBJ1-1	11	TRBV27	ASSLSRGTEAF
.	TRBJ2-1	12	TRBV4-1	ASSQGGRPHEQF
.	TRBJ1-5	11	TRBV5-6	ASSWGSNQPQH
.	TRBJ2-2	11	TRBV29-1	SVVTGNTGELF
.	TRBJ1-1	13	TRBV7-9	ASSSAGEGNTEAF
.	TRBJ2-3	13	TRBV2	ASSVSKDGGDTQY
.	TRBJ1-1	14	TRBV15	ATSRDRRGPVAEAF
once	TRBJ1-1	13	TRBV27	ASSSGAHLNTEAF
few	TRBJ2-7	11	TRBV7-2	ASSRGATYEQY
.	TRBJ2-1	11	TRBV29-1	SVVQGAYNEQF
.	TRBJ1-1	10	TRBV30	AWSRIDREAF
.	TRBJ2-1	14	TRBV7-2	ASSSARGTSYNEQF
.	TRBJ2-5	13	TRBV30	ATLKTGTGGETQY
.	TRBJ1-2	15	TRBV5-1	ASSDGTGRGFNYGYT
once	TRBJ2-5	16	TRBV7-9	ANSHLRTSRRGRETQY
.	TRBJ1-5	15	TRBV7-9	ASSSNNRGRRDQPQH